This T cell receptor (beta chain) was obtained from a study of blood T cell repertoires in COVID-19. Background on the study: The analysed material was cDNA or gDNA that came from T cells, B-cell-depleted T cells, or PBMCs.

In the authors' methods: From reference gene primer amplification, estimates of nucleated cell counts were derived. Data came from immunoSEQ multiplex PCR; TCRdb stores just in-frame clones and leaves some out. Clonal size and the V and J genes are those of that table, whereas D and trimming came from the DNA. The sample records approximately 240,000 clones, roughly 81% being singletons. The TCR was taken from a middle-aged man with acute or convalescent COVID-19. The sequenced material came from peripheral blood.

CDR3 DNA sequence: TGTGCCAGTAGTAGACTGCCCTCTGGGGCCAACGTCCTGACTTTC. Amino acid sequence: CASSRLPSGANVLTF. The gene calls are TRBV19 and TRBJ2-6; no definite D call. With 4 bases removed from V and 0 bases from J, the gap between germline ends came to 7 bases. CDR1 is LNHDA and CDR2 is SQIVND in the germline V gene (reference sequence). CDR3 length: 15 amino acids.